Detailed here is one TCR beta chain. Its antigen is undetermined. This sample is part of a study of T cell responses to AZD1222 COVID-19 vaccine. Study-wide findings and caveats: Baseline antibody screening turned up just a handful of seropositive AZD1222 recipients. Nearly half of unique spike-specific TCRs reportedly avoided B.1.351 and B.1.1.7 mutated regions.

CDR3 length equals 12 residues. The germline V gene has CDR1 LNHDA and CDR2 SQIVND (reference sequence). Trimming took off 6 bases at V and 1 base at J, with 6 bases between the two ends. Data came from immunoSEQ multiplex PCR; TCRdb stores just in-frame clones and leaves some out. The top ten clones hold 4% to 5.5% of a sample with around 150,000 clones, roughly 88% of them seen once. The sequenced sample was peripheral blood, obtained 28 days after the second AZD1222 dose. This clonotype was obtained from an adult who received the AZD1222 COVID-19 vaccine. The genes are TRBV19 and TRBJ1-1, with D hard to call. Here the CDR3 DNA reads TGTGCCAGTAGACGTCCGAACACTGAAGCTTTCTTT. Translation: CASRRPNTEAFF.